A selection of T cell receptor beta chains follows, all from one sample in a study of early T cells in non-severe SARS-CoV-2 infection. MiXCR, applied by TCRdb to the 5' RACE reads, yields one record per CDR3 protein. The sample records about 55,000 distinct CDR3 sequences, about 15% being singletons. Sequencing used whole blood, obtained at baseline. Receptor source: an adult who was a healthcare worker with PCR-confirmed SARS-CoV-2 infection or an uninfected control (not recorded which). Each CDR3 is given with its conserved first and last residue. The order of the fields is clone size, J gene, V gene, D gene, CDR3 protein, CDR3 DNA. The D gene is left open where the match is weak. Clone size appears in some rows only: once, few, many, or a class for an expanded clone.

clone size: few
J gene: TRBJ2-7
V gene: TRBV20-1
D gene: .
CDR3 protein: CSALSTGGATYEQYF
CDR3 DNA: TGCAGTGCCCTTTCTACAGGAGGAGCGACCTACGAGCAGTACTTC

clone size: few
J gene: TRBJ1-1
V gene: TRBV5-5
D gene: .
CDR3 protein: CASSLDSLNTEAFF
CDR3 DNA: TGTGCCAGCAGCTTGGACAGTTTGAACACTGAAGCTTTCTTT

clone size: .
J gene: TRBJ2-5
V gene: TRBV6-5
D gene: TRBD1
CDR3 protein: CASSRTGGFRETQYF
CDR3 DNA: TGTGCCAGCAGTCGGACAGGGGGTTTTAGAGAGACCCAGTACTTC

clone size: few
J gene: TRBJ1-1
V gene: TRBV12-3/TRBV12-4
D gene: .
CDR3 protein: CASRAGTVLEAFF
CDR3 DNA: TGTGCCAGCAGGGCCGGGACGGTCCTTGAAGCTTTCTTT

clone size: few
J gene: TRBJ2-1
V gene: TRBV29-1
D gene: .
CDR3 protein: CSVALGTVNEQFF
CDR3 DNA: TGCAGCGTTGCCCTAGGGACTGTCAATGAGCAGTTCTTC

clone size: few
J gene: TRBJ1-4
V gene: TRBV5-6
D gene: .
CDR3 protein: CASSLAGAGKEKLFF
CDR3 DNA: TGTGCCAGCAGCTTGGCCGGGGCAGGGAAAGAAAAACTGTTTTTT

clone size: .
J gene: TRBJ2-3
V gene: TRBV29-1
D gene: TRBD1
CDR3 protein: CSVDGQGAATQYF
CDR3 DNA: TGCAGCGTTGATGGGCAGGGGGCAGCCACGCAGTATTTT

clone size: .
J gene: TRBJ2-4
V gene: TRBV5-1
D gene: .
CDR3 protein: CASSYTSLAKNIQYF
CDR3 DNA: TGCGCCAGCAGCTACACCTCCCTAGCCAAAAACATTCAGTACTTC

clone size: .
J gene: TRBJ2-4
V gene: TRBV7-3
D gene: .
CDR3 protein: CASATVAKNIQYF
CDR3 DNA: TGTGCCAGCGCGACAGTAGCCAAAAACATTCAGTACTTC

clone size: few
J gene: TRBJ2-1
V gene: TRBV2
D gene: .
CDR3 protein: CAGGLTGRNEQFF
CDR3 DNA: TGTGCCGGAGGGTTGACAGGGCGGAATGAGCAGTTCTTC

clone size: .
J gene: TRBJ1-4
V gene: TRBV28
D gene: TRBD1
CDR3 protein: CASSPPGQSSRLFF
CDR3 DNA: TGTGCCAGCAGTCCTCCGGGACAGTCGAGCAGACTGTTTTTT

clone size: few
J gene: TRBJ2-5
V gene: TRBV20-1
D gene: TRBD2
CDR3 protein: CSALDLAGGRQETQYF
CDR3 DNA: TGCAGTGCTCTAGACTTAGCGGGAGGGCGGCAAGAGACCCAGTACTTC

clone size: few
J gene: TRBJ2-1
V gene: TRBV9
D gene: .
CDR3 protein: CASSSRSGTSVNEQFF
CDR3 DNA: TGTGCCAGCAGCTCCCGGTCCGGGACATCGGTCAATGAGCAGTTCTTC

clone size: few
J gene: TRBJ2-5
V gene: TRBV12-3/TRBV12-4
D gene: .
CDR3 protein: CASRPGSAETQYF
CDR3 DNA: TGTGCCAGCAGACCGGGTAGCGCGGAGACCCAGTACTTC

clone size: few
J gene: TRBJ1-1
V gene: TRBV18
D gene: .
CDR3 protein: CASSRVRDEAFF
CDR3 DNA: TGTGCCAGCTCACGAGTGAGAGATGAAGCTTTCTTT

clone size: few
J gene: TRBJ2-1
V gene: TRBV5-1
D gene: .
CDR3 protein: CASSLNSGISAGEQFF
CDR3 DNA: TGCGCCAGCAGCCTGAACTCAGGGATATCAGCAGGTGAGCAGTTCTTC

clone size: .
J gene: TRBJ1-3
V gene: TRBV6-5
D gene: .
CDR3 protein: CASSSDRRNNSGNTIYF
CDR3 DNA: TGTGCCAGCAGTTCCGATCGGAGGAACAACTCTGGAAACACCATATATTTT

clone size: .
J gene: TRBJ2-2
V gene: TRBV10-1
D gene: TRBD2
CDR3 protein: CASSTTGLAGDTGELFF
CDR3 DNA: TGCGCCAGCAGCACGACGGGACTAGCGGGAGACACCGGGGAGCTGTTTTTT

clone size: many
J gene: TRBJ2-7
V gene: TRBV20-1
D gene: TRBD1
CDR3 protein: CSASQGFSGGYEQYF
CDR3 DNA: TGCAGTGCTAGCCAGGGGTTCTCAGGGGGCTACGAGCAGTACTTC

clone size: few
J gene: TRBJ1-2
V gene: TRBV11-2
D gene: TRBD1
CDR3 protein: CASSSTGRYGYTF
CDR3 DNA: TGTGCCAGCAGCTCGACAGGGAGATATGGCTACACCTTC

clone size: many
J gene: TRBJ2-5
V gene: TRBV7-8
D gene: TRBD2
CDR3 protein: CASSLEFLAGLRGETQYF
CDR3 DNA: TGTGCCAGCAGCTTAGAATTCCTAGCGGGGCTTCGGGGAGAGACCCAGTACTTC

clone size: few
J gene: TRBJ2-7
V gene: TRBV18
D gene: .
CDR3 protein: CASSPSSSYSYEPYF
CDR3 DNA: TGTGCCAGCTCACCAAGCAGTTCCTACTCCTACGAGCCGTACTTC

clone size: few
J gene: TRBJ2-1
V gene: TRBV29-1
D gene: TRBD2
CDR3 protein: CSVPRFAGDSYNEQFF
CDR3 DNA: TGCAGCGTTCCCCGGTTTGCGGGGGACTCCTACAATGAGCAGTTCTTC

clone size: .
J gene: TRBJ2-5
V gene: TRBV5-1
D gene: TRBD2
CDR3 protein: CASSGAGTSGRRETQYF
CDR3 DNA: TGCGCCAGCAGCGGAGCCGGGACTAGCGGACGCAGAGAGACCCAGTACTTC

clone size: .
J gene: TRBJ1-2
V gene: TRBV6-1
D gene: TRBD1
CDR3 protein: CASIKPGQNYGYTF
CDR3 DNA: TGTGCCAGCATTAAACCGGGACAGAACTATGGCTACACCTTC

clone size: few
J gene: TRBJ1-1
V gene: TRBV6-6
D gene: TRBD1
CDR3 protein: CASRPGQGTGFGTEAFF
CDR3 DNA: TGTGCCAGCAGACCGGGACAGGGGACCGGGTTTGGGACTGAAGCTTTCTTT

clone size: many
J gene: TRBJ2-1
V gene: TRBV20-1
D gene: TRBD2
CDR3 protein: CSARAGGLAGTTEQFF
CDR3 DNA: TGCAGTGCTAGAGCTGGAGGACTAGCGGGGACTACAGAGCAGTTCTTC

clone size: many
J gene: TRBJ2-7
V gene: TRBV4-1
D gene: TRBD2
CDR3 protein: CASSQATSGPYEQYF
CDR3 DNA: TGCGCCAGCAGCCAAGCCACTAGCGGCCCCTACGAGCAGTACTTC

clone size: few
J gene: TRBJ2-3
V gene: TRBV5-1
D gene: .
CDR3 protein: CASSLEGTDTQYF
CDR3 DNA: TGCGCCAGCAGCTTGGAGGGAACAGATACGCAGTATTTT

clone size: few
J gene: TRBJ1-1
V gene: TRBV7-8
D gene: .
CDR3 protein: CASSFFRNTEAFF
CDR3 DNA: TGTGCCAGCAGCTTTTTCAGGAACACTGAAGCTTTCTTT

clone size: .
J gene: TRBJ2-7
V gene: TRBV6-1
D gene: .
CDR3 protein: CASSTQRGGYEQYF
CDR3 DNA: TGTGCCAGCAGTACTCAGAGGGGGGGTTACGAGCAGTACTTC

clone size: few
J gene: TRBJ2-3
V gene: TRBV7-8
D gene: .
CDR3 protein: CASSAEWRTDTQYF
CDR3 DNA: TGTGCCAGCAGCGCGGAATGGAGGACAGATACGCAGTATTTT

clone size: few
J gene: TRBJ2-2
V gene: TRBV12-3/TRBV12-4
D gene: .
CDR3 protein: CASSPRGFQAGELFF
CDR3 DNA: TGTGCCAGCAGCCCCCGTGGGTTTCAGGCCGGGGAGCTGTTTTTT

clone size: few
J gene: TRBJ2-3
V gene: TRBV6-9
D gene: TRBD2
CDR3 protein: CATEAGQTTDTQYF
CDR3 DNA: TGTGCCACGGAAGCGGGGCAGACGACAGATACGCAGTATTTT

clone size: many
J gene: TRBJ2-7
V gene: TRBV29-1
D gene: .
CDR3 protein: CSVALTGYEQYF
CDR3 DNA: TGCAGCGTTGCACTGACAGGCTACGAGCAGTACTTC

clone size: .
J gene: TRBJ1-1
V gene: TRBV20-1
D gene: TRBD1
CDR3 protein: CSAPGQSNTEAFF
CDR3 DNA: TGCAGTGCCCCGGGACAGTCGAACACTGAAGCTTTCTTT

clone size: many
J gene: TRBJ2-7
V gene: TRBV5-1
D gene: .
CDR3 protein: CASNLADDEQYF
CDR3 DNA: TGCGCCAGCAACTTGGCGGATGACGAGCAGTACTTC

clone size: few
J gene: TRBJ2-7
V gene: TRBV29-1
D gene: TRBD1
CDR3 protein: CSVRTGDEQYF
CDR3 DNA: TGCAGCGTTCGTACAGGGGACGAGCAGTACTTC

clone size: .
J gene: TRBJ2-1
V gene: TRBV5-4
D gene: TRBD2
CDR3 protein: CASSLKLAGGDEQFF
CDR3 DNA: TGTGCCAGCAGCTTGAAACTAGCGGGAGGTGATGAGCAGTTCTTC

clone size: .
J gene: TRBJ2-5
V gene: TRBV4-1
D gene: TRBD2
CDR3 protein: CASSQSGLAQQETQYF
CDR3 DNA: TGCGCCAGCAGCCAATCCGGACTAGCTCAACAAGAGACCCAGTACTTC

clone size: few
J gene: TRBJ2-3
V gene: TRBV7-9
D gene: .
CDR3 protein: CASSQGVTDTQYF
CDR3 DNA: TGTGCCAGCAGCCAAGGGGTTACAGATACGCAGTATTTT

clone size: few
J gene: TRBJ2-3
V gene: TRBV27
D gene: TRBD2
CDR3 protein: CATELAGGPGTQYF
CDR3 DNA: TGTGCCACCGAACTAGCGGGAGGGCCCGGTACGCAGTATTTT

clone size: .
J gene: TRBJ1-5
V gene: TRBV19
D gene: .
CDR3 protein: CASSTWRQGKGQPQHF
CDR3 DNA: TGTGCCAGTAGTACTTGGCGCCAGGGTAAGGGTCAGCCCCAGCATTTT

clone size: few
J gene: TRBJ2-1
V gene: TRBV6-5
D gene: .
CDR3 protein: CASSYSAGLDEQFF
CDR3 DNA: TGTGCCAGCAGTTACTCGGCGGGTCTGGATGAGCAGTTCTTC

clone size: .
J gene: TRBJ2-3
V gene: TRBV4-2
D gene: .
CDR3 protein: CASSHWGGTDTQYF
CDR3 DNA: TGTGCCAGCAGCCACTGGGGGGGCACAGATACGCAGTATTTT

clone size: many
J gene: TRBJ1-2
V gene: TRBV7-9
D gene: .
CDR3 protein: CASRLATATYGYTF
CDR3 DNA: TGTGCCAGCAGACTCGCGACAGCTACCTATGGCTACACCTTC

clone size: .
J gene: TRBJ2-3
V gene: TRBV5-1
D gene: TRBD2
CDR3 protein: CASSSLLAGPTDTQYF
CDR3 DNA: TGCGCCAGCAGCTCGTTGCTAGCGGGTCCTACAGATACGCAGTATTTT

clone size: .
J gene: TRBJ1-1
V gene: TRBV18
D gene: .
CDR3 protein: CASSPPMQGNTEAFF
CDR3 DNA: TGTGCCAGCTCACCACCGATGCAGGGGAACACTGAAGCTTTCTTT

clone size: .
J gene: TRBJ2-3
V gene: TRBV18
D gene: .
CDR3 protein: CASTGPGTDTQYF
CDR3 DNA: TGTGCCAGCACCGGACCGGGCACAGATACGCAGTATTTT

clone size: medium-sized
J gene: TRBJ2-3
V gene: TRBV7-3
D gene: .
CDR3 protein: CASSQGRDTQYF
CDR3 DNA: TGTGCCAGCAGCCAAGGGAGAGATACGCAGTATTTT

clone size: few
J gene: TRBJ1-1
V gene: TRBV20-1
D gene: TRBD1
CDR3 protein: CSAGSGTGEEAFF
CDR3 DNA: TGCAGTGCTGGCTCAGGGACAGGGGAAGAAGCTTTCTTT

clone size: few
J gene: TRBJ2-1
V gene: TRBV9
D gene: .
CDR3 protein: CASSVAGYNNEQFF
CDR3 DNA: TGTGCCAGCAGCGTAGCGGGTTATAACAATGAGCAGTTCTTC

clone size: many
J gene: TRBJ2-3
V gene: TRBV28
D gene: .
CDR3 protein: CASRDSGTDTQYF
CDR3 DNA: TGTGCCAGCCGGGACTCAGGCACAGATACGCAGTATTTT

clone size: few
J gene: TRBJ2-7
V gene: TRBV20-1
D gene: .
CDR3 protein: CSATGQGGYEQYF
CDR3 DNA: TGCAGTGCGACAGGCCAGGGGGGCTACGAGCAGTACTTC

clone size: .
J gene: TRBJ1-4
V gene: TRBV11-2
D gene: .
CDR3 protein: CASSRQYTTNEKLFF
CDR3 DNA: TGTGCCAGCAGCCGGCAGTATACAACTAATGAAAAACTGTTTTTT

clone size: many
J gene: TRBJ2-7
V gene: TRBV4-1
D gene: .
CDR3 protein: CASSQDRGSSYEQYF
CDR3 DNA: TGCGCCAGCAGCCAAGATAGAGGTAGCTCCTACGAGCAGTACTTC

clone size: many
J gene: TRBJ1-6
V gene: TRBV20-1
D gene: .
CDR3 protein: CSARGGNNSPLHF
CDR3 DNA: TGCAGTGCTCGGGGCGGTAATAATTCACCCCTCCACTTT